This TCR beta chain was identified during a study of response to subunit inactivated influenza vaccine. Findings and limits, study-wide: The authors suggested that few new T cells are recruited per seasonal influenza vaccination.

Regarding this clonotype: As yet, its antigen is unknown.

Trimming pared 0 bases from V and 0 bases from J, leaving 15 bases between. Germline values: CDR1 MNHEY, CDR2 SVGAGI. This CDR3 has 17 amino acids. TCRdb re-analysed the RT-PCR reads in MiXCR, keeping a single row per CDR3 protein. The profile shows 800,000 to 1,000,000 distinct CDR3 sequences, approximately 22% of them singletons. The V gene is TRBV6-5, the J gene TRBJ2-7; a possible D gene is TRBD1 (6 bases). The clonotype comes from a man in his forties or fifties who received an inactivated influenza vaccine. The sequenced sample was PBMCs from blood, obtained roughly 5 days after vaccination. CDR3 coding DNA: TGTGCCAGCAGTTACTCGAGTATGGACAGACCCTCCTACGAGCAGTACTTC. This codes for CASSYSSMDRPSYEQYF.